A selection of T cell receptor beta chains follows, all from one sample in a study of T cell responses to AZD1222 COVID-19 vaccine. TCRdb's table, derived via immunoSEQ multiplex PCR, lists solely in-frame clones and lacks some. The sample data list about 140,000 clones. Sample: peripheral blood. The receptor source for this set is an adult in good health. The CDR3 runs from the conserved cysteine through the conserved F or W. A D gene is named only where the DNA matches it firmly.

V gene,D gene,J gene,CDR3 DNA,CDR3 protein
TRBV18,-,TRBJ1-2,TGTGCCAGCTCACCGATTGACAGTAACTATGGCTACACCTTC,CASSPIDSNYGYTF
TRBV4-3,-,TRBJ2-3,TGCGCCAGCAGCCTAGGGACGGGGACGGACATCACAGATACGCAGTATTTT,CASSLGTGTDITDTQYF
TRBV10-1,-,TRBJ2-3,TGCGCCAGCAGTGAGTCCCCCGGGGGCAGAGATACGCAGTATTTT,CASSESPGGRDTQYF
TRBV7-9,TRBD1,TRBJ2-1,TGTGCCAGCAACCTCCGGGACAGTTACAATGAGCAGTTCTTC,CASNLRDSYNEQFF
TRBV30,-,TRBJ2-3,TGTGCCTGGAGTGTCACGGGAGATACGCAGTATTTT,CAWSVTGDTQYF
TRBV5-1,TRBD1,TRBJ2-5,TGCGCCAGCAGCTTGGCCGTAGGGACAGAAAAAGAGACCCAGTACTTC,CASSLAVGTEKETQYF
TRBV6-5,-,TRBJ1-2,TGTGCCAGCGTCCGCCGGGGGGGGACTAACTATGGCTACACCTTC,CASVRRGGTNYGYTF
TRBV5-1,TRBD1,TRBJ1-1,TGCGCCAGCAGCGCGGGACAGGGGGACACTGAAGCTTTCTTT,CASSAGQGDTEAFF
TRBV7-2,-,TRBJ1-2,TGTGCCAGCAGCTTAGCAACAGGGAGCTATGGCTACACCTTC,CASSLATGSYGYTF
TRBV7-7,TRBD1,TRBJ2-1,TGTGCCAGCAGCTTAGGTCTCGGGACAGGGGTGAATGAGCAGTTCTTC,CASSLGLGTGVNEQFF
TRBV4-3,TRBD1,TRBJ2-4,TGCGCCAGCAGCCAGGCCGACCGGACAGGGGTCAACATTCAGTACTTC,CASSQADRTGVNIQYF
TRBV6-2/TRBV6-3,-,TRBJ2-3,TGTGCCAGCAGTTACGGTAGCACAGATACGCAGTATTTT,CASSYGSTDTQYF
TRBV25-1,TRBD1,TRBJ2-3,TGTGCCAGCAGTAACAGGGGTGGTACAGATACGCAGTATTTT,CASSNRGGTDTQYF
TRBV12-3/TRBV12-4,-,TRBJ1-1,TGTGCCAGCAGGGGGAACACTGAAGCTTTCTTT,CASRGNTEAFF
TRBV3-1/TRBV3-2,TRBD1,TRBJ1-3,TGTGCCAGCAGCCAAGATTTACAGGGGGCCGGAAACACCATATATTTT,CASSQDLQGAGNTIYF
TRBV5-1,TRBD1,TRBJ1-1,TGCGCCAGCAGCTCTACAACAGGGGGCACTGAAGCTTTCTTT,CASSSTTGGTEAFF
TRBV7-8,-,TRBJ1-2,TGTGCCAGCCGCCCCGGGGTCTATGGCTACACCTTC,CASRPGVYGYTF
TRBV19,-,TRBJ2-1,TGTGCCAGTAGTATAGAACAGGGACTTTTAGCTGAGCAGTTCTTC,CASSIEQGLLAEQFF
TRBV3-1/TRBV3-2,TRBD2,TRBJ2-1,TGTGCCAGCAGCCCGGGAAGAACTAGCGGTGAGCAGTTCTTC,CASSPGRTSGEQFF
TRBV12-3/TRBV12-4,-,TRBJ1-1,TGTGCCAGCAGCCGCGGCCTGGGAACTGAAGCTTTCTTT,CASSRGLGTEAFF
TRBV7-2,-,TRBJ1-6,TGTGCCAGCAGCTCGGAAGGGCAGGGGTTTTCACCCCTCCACTTT,CASSSEGQGFSPLHF
TRBV6-5,-,TRBJ1-5,TGTGCCAGCAGGCCTTCAGGTTATAGCAATCAGCCCCAGCATTTT,CASRPSGYSNQPQHF
TRBV5-1,-,TRBJ1-1,TGCGCCAGCAGCTTGGATAACAGATTGAACACTGAAGCTTTCTTT,CASSLDNRLNTEAFF
TRBV7-2,TRBD1,TRBJ2-3,TGTGCCAGCAGCTTATATATGACGGGGACAGGGAAGACGGATACGCAGTATTTT,CASSLYMTGTGKTDTQYF
TRBV5-1,TRBD1,TRBJ2-7,TGCGCCAGCAGCCCCCGGGACAGCCTATACGAGCAGTACTTC,CASSPRDSLYEQYF
TRBV2,-,TRBJ1-2,TGTGCCAGCAGGGAATCTCGGTCGGCCGTCTATGGCTACACCTTC,CASRESRSAVYGYTF
TRBV5-1,-,TRBJ1-5,TGCGCCAGCAGCCAGGGACTGCCCGGGAACCAGCCCCAGCATTTT,CASSQGLPGNQPQHF
TRBV6-1,-,TRBJ1-5,TGTGCCAGCAGTGAAGCGTCGAGTCTCCAATATCAGCCCCAGCATTTT,CASSEASSLQYQPQHF
TRBV5-1,-,TRBJ1-1,TGCGCCAGCAGCCTCACCTCCAGGGCTTTGGGGACTGAAGCTTTCTTT,CASSLTSRALGTEAFF
TRBV6-5,-,TRBJ2-5,TGTGCCAGCAGTCAGAACGGGGTTTACGAGACCCAGTACTTC,CASSQNGVYETQYF
TRBV7-9,TRBD1,TRBJ1-1,TGTGCCAGCAGACCAGACAGGGCTTTTATGAACACTGAAGCTTTCTTT,CASRPDRAFMNTEAFF